The T cell receptor beta chain under discussion was sequenced for a study of T-cell memory formation after mild COVID-19. In the study overall: TCR clusters mostly belonged to single donors. Overall study results and limits: Day 15 to 85 contracting clones showed balanced CD4/CD8; day 15 to 37 expanders favored CD4+. Day 37-peaking second-wave clones had unconfirmed SARS-CoV-2 specificity.

This clonotype has just a few counts. As yet, its antigen is unknown. Sample barcodes and UMIs were carried by the TCR alpha and TCR beta cDNA libraries that 5'RACE generated with constant-segment primers. One entry per CDR3 protein, called by TCRdb with MiXCR from the 5' RACE reads. The sample has around 390,000 distinct CDR3 sequences; approximately 15% are singletons. The CDR3 is 13 amino acids. V was trimmed by 5 bases and J by 5 bases, leaving 10 bases between them. Germline values: CDR1 KGHDR, CDR2 SFDVKD. The sequenced sample consisted of PBMCs or a T cell subset sorted from them (not recorded which). The chain is built from TRBV24-1 and TRBJ2-3; D may match TRBD1 or TRBD2 (5 bases each). The receptor was derived from a man between 18 and 35 years old who had mild COVID-19 (a few samples of this study predate the infection). Cell type and time point are not known. CDR3 coding DNA: TGTGCCACCAGTGGAGGGGTTGGAGATACGCAGTATTTT. It specifies CATSGGVGDTQYF.